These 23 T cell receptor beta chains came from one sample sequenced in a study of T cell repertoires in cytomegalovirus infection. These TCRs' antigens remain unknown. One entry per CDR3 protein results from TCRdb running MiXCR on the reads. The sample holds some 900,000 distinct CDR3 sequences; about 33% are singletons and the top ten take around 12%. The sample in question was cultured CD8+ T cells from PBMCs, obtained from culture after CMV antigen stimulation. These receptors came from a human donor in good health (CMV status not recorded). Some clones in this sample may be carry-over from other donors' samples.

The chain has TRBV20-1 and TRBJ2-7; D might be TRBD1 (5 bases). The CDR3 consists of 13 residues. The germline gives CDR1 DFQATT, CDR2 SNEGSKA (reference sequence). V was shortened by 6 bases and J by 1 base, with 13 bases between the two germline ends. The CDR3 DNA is TGCAGTGCAACAGGTAAAAGGTCCTACGAGCAGTACGTC. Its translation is CSATGKRSYEQYV.

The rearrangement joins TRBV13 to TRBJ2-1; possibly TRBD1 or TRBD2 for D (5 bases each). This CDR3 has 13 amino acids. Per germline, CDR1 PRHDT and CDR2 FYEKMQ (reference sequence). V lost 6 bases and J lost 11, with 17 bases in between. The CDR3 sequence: CASSLPDEGKQFF. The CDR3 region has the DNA TGTGCCAGCAGTCTCCCAGACGAGGGGAAGCAGTTCTTC.

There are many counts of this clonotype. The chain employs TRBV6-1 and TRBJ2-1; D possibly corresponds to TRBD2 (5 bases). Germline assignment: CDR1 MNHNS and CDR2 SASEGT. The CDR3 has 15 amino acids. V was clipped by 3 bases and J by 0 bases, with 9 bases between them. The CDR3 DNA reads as TGTGCCAGCAGTGAGGACTTGAGCTCCTACAATGAGCAGTTCTTC. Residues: CASSEDLSSYNEQFF.

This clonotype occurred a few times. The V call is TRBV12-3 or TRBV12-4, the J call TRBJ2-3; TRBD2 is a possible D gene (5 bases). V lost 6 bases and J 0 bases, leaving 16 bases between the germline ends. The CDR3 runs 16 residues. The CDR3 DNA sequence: TGTGCCAGCAGCCCCCCCCTTGGGGAGAGCACAGATACGCAGTATTTT. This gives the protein CASSPPLGESTDTQYF.

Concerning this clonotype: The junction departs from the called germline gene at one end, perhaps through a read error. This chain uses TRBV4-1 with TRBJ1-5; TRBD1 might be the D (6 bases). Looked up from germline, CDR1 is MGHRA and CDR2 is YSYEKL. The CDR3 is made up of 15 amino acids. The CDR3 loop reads CASSQDLQGGQPQHF. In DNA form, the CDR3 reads TGTGCCAGCAGCCAAGATCTACAGGGCGGTCAGCCCCAGCATTTT.

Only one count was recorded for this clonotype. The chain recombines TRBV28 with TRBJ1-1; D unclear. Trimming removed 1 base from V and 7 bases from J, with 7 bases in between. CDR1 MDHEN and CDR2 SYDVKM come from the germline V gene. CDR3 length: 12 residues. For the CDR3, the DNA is TGTGCCAGCAGTTTATTCTCGGTTGAAGCTTTCTTT. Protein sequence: CASSLFSVEAFF.

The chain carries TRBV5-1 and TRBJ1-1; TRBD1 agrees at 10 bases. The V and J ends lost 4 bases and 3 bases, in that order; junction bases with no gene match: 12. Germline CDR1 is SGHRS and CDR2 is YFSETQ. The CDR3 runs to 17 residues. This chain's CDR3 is CASSPPGQGGQDTEAFF. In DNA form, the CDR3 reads TGCGCCAGCAGCCCACCCGGACAGGGGGGACAGGACACTGAAGCTTTCTTT.

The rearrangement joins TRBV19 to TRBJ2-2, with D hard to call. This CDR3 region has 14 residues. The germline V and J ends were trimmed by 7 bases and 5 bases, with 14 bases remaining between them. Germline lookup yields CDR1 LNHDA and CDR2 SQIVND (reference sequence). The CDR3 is CASKGSGLTGELFF. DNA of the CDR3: TGTGCCAGTAAGGGCTCTGGATTAACCGGGGAGCTGTTTTTT.

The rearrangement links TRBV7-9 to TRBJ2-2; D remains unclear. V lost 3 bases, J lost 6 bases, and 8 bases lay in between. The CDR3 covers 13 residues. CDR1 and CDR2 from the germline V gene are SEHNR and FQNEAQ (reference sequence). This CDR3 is CASSFQSPGELFF. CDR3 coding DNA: TGTGCCAGCAGCTTTCAAAGCCCCGGGGAGCTGTTTTTT.

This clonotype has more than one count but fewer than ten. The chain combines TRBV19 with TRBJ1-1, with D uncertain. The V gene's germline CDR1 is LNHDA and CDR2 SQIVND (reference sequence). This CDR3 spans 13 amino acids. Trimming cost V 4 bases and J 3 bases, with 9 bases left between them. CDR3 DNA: TGTGCCAGTAGTACCGGGATTCACACTGAAGCTTTCTTT. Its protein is CASSTGIHTEAFF.

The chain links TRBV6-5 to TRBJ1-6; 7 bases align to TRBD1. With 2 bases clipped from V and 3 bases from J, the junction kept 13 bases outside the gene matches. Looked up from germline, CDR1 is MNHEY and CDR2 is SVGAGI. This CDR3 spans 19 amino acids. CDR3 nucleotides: TGTGCCAGCAGTTACACCCCAGGGGGGGATAGTTACTATAATTCACCCCTCCACTTT. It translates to CASSYTPGGDSYYNSPLHF.

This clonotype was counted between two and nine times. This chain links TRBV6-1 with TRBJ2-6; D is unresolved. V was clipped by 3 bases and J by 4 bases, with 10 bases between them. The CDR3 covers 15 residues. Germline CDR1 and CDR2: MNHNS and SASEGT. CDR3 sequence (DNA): TGTGCCAGCAGTGAGTGGGGAACCGGGGCCAACGTCCTGACTTTC. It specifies CASSEWGTGANVLTF.

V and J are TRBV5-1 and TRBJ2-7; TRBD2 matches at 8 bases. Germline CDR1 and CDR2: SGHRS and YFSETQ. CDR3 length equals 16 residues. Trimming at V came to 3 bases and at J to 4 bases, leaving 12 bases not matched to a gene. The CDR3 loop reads CASSSGPAGEGYEQYF. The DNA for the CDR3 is TGCGCCAGCAGCTCGGGTCCAGCGGGGGAGGGGTACGAGCAGTACTTC.

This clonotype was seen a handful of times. CDR3 sequence: CASSGGTYEQYV. The CDR3 nucleotides are TGTGCCAGCAGTGGAGGTACCTACGAGCAGTACGTC. V and J are TRBV6-1 and TRBJ2-7; D remains unclear. CDR3 length equals 12 residues. The germline CDR1 and CDR2 sequences are MNHNS and SASEGT. Trimming shortened V by 4 bases and J by 2 bases, and 6 bases separated the two germline ends.

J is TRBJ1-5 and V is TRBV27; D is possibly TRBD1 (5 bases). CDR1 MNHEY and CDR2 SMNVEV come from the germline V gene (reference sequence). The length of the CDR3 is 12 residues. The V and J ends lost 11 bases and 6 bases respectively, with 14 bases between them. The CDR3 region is CALGRVGQPQHF. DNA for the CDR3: TGTGCCCTCGGCAGGGTCGGTCAGCCCCAGCATTTT.

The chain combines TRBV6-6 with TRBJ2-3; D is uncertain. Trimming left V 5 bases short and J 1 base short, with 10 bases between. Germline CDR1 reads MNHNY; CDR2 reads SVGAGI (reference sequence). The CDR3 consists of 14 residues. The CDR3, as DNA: TGTGCCAGCAGTGGATATGCCGGCACAGATACGCAGTATTTT. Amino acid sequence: CASSGYAGTDTQYF.

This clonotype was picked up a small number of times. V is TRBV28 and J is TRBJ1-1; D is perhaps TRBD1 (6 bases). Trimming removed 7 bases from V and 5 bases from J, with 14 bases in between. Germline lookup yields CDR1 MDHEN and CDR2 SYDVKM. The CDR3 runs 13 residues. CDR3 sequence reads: CASNLPGVTEAFF. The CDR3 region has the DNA TGTGCCAGCAACTTACCAGGGGTAACTGAAGCTTTCTTT. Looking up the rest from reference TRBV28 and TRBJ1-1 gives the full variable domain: DVKVTQSSRYLVKRTGEKVFLECVQDMDHENMFWYRQDPGLGLRLIYFSYDVKMKEKGDIPEGYSVSREKKERFSLILESASTNQTSMYLCASNLPGVTEAFFGQGTRLTVV.

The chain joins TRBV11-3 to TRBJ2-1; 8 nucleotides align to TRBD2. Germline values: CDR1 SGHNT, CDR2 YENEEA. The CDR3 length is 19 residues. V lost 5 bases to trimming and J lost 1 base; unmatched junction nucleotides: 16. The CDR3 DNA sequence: TGTGCCAGCAGCCCAGATGGGCGGGGGGCCCCTGGGTCCTACAATGAGCAGTTCTTC. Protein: CASSPDGRGAPGSYNEQFF.

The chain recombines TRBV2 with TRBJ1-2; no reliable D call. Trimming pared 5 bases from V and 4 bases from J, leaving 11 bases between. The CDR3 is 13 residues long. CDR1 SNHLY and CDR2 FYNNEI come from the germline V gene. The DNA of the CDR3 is TGTGCCAGCAGTTTGACTCAACTCTATGGCTACACCTTC. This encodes CASSLTQLYGYTF.

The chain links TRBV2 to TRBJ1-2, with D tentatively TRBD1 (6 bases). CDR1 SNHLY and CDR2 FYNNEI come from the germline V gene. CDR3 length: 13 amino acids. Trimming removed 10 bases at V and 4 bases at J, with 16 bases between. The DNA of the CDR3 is TGTGCCATCCTTGAGGCAGGGGTCTATGGCTACACCTTC. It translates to CAILEAGVYGYTF.

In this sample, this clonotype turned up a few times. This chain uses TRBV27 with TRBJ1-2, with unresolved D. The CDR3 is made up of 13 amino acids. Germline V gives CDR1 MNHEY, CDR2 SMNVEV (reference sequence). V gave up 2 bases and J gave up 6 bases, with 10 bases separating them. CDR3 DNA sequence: TGTGCCAGCAGTTTAGCATTAGAAAATGGCTACACCTTC. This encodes CASSLALENGYTF.

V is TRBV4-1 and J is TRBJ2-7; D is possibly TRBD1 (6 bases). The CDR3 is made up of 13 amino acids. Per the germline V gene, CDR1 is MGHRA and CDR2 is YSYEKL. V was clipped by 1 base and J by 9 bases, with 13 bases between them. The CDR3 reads CASSQGSTGRQYF. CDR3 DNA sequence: TGCGCCAGCAGCCAAGGGTCAACAGGGAGGCAGTACTTC.

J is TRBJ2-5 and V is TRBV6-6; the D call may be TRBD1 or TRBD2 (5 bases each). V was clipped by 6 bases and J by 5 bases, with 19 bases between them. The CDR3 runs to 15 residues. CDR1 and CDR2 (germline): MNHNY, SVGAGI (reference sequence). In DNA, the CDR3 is TGTGCCAGCAGACGGGACCAGAGGATGTCGGAGACCCAGTACTTC. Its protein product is CASRRDQRMSETQYF.